This section outlines one T cell receptor (beta chain) sequence together with its context. Unmatched junction bases numbered 10, after V lost 6 bases and J lost 0 bases. This CDR3 is 19 amino acids long. From germline, CDR1 is SNHLY and CDR2 FYNNEI. The record originates from a study of blood T cell repertoires in COVID-19. Study overall: There were acute and convalescent COVID-19 samples, and they came from the United States, Italy and Spain.

Under the authors' procedure: Amplification with reference gene primers provided the estimates of nucleated cell counts. Some clones are missing from TCRdb's copy, which holds only in-frame ones; the method was immunoSEQ multiplex PCR. Clonal size and the V and J genes are those of that table, whereas D and trimming came from the DNA. Of under 150,000 clones detected, 80% to 90% appear once; the ten largest clones hold approximately 4.5%. The sequence was collected from a woman between 50 and 59 years old with acute or convalescent COVID-19. The sample taken for sequencing was peripheral blood. This chain connects TRBV2 to TRBJ2-1; 14 bases are shared with TRBD2. DNA for the CDR3: TGTGCCAGCAGGCGGGGACTAGCGGGAGTGATCGACTCCTACAATGAGCAGTTCTTC. It encodes CASRRGLAGVIDSYNEQFF.